This T cell receptor (beta chain) derives from a study of blood T cell repertoires in COVID-19. About the study: Whether acute or convalescent, the COVID-19 samples came from the United States, Italy and Spain. Nucleic acid was either cDNA or gDNA, and it came from T cells, B-cell-depleted T cells, or PBMCs.

CDR3 size: 14 residues. The germline V and J ends were trimmed by 2 bases and 5 bases, with 12 bases remaining between them. Looked up from germline, CDR1 is LGHDT and CDR2 is YNNKEL (reference sequence). The authors' processing: Researchers report that nucleated cell counts were estimated from reference gene primer amplification. Assay: immunoSEQ multiplex PCR; the TCRdb copy retains only in-frame clones and omits some. V and J calls plus clone size are reproduced from that table; the DNA served to infer D and trimming. This sample has tens of thousands of clones, with around 83% found just once. Specimen: peripheral blood. The receptor's source is a human donor with acute or convalescent COVID-19. The donor label of this sample is uncertain. The rearrangement joins TRBV3-1 (or the pseudogene TRBV3-2) to TRBJ1-1; perhaps TRBD1 as D (5 bases). CDR3 sequence reads: CASSQLRDRTEAFF. CDR3 coding DNA: TGTGCCAGCAGCCAACTCAGGGATCGTACTGAAGCTTTCTTT.